These 4 T cell receptor beta chains share one sample of origin, sequenced in a study of control samples from healthy donors and cancer patients. The table came from immunoSEQ multiplex PCR; TCRdb's copy has only in-frame clones and leaves some out. The data show tens of thousands of clones, with approximately 90% seen just once and 0.91% held by the top ten. The specimen sequenced was PBMCs. Every receptor here comes from a man aged 25-45 years with colorectal cancer.

The chain carries TRBV6-5 and TRBJ2-2; the D gene is possibly TRBD1 (5 bases). Germline CDR1 MNHEY, CDR2 SVGAGI. Trimming shortened V by 2 bases and J by 2 bases, and 12 bases separated the two germline ends. The CDR3 loop spans 16 amino acids. This CDR3 reads CASSYQQGANTGELFF. CDR3 coding DNA: TGTGCCAGCAGTTACCAGCAGGGTGCCAACACCGGGGAGCTGTTTTTT.

V and J are TRBV6-1 and TRBJ2-7; D unresolved. This CDR3 has 15 residues. V was clipped by 0 bases and J by 3 bases, with 12 bases between them. The germline V gene has CDR1 MNHNS and CDR2 SASEGT. CDR3 in DNA: TGTGCCAGCAGTGAAGCTGGTAACGTCCTCTACGAGCAGTACGTC. Amino acid sequence: CASSEAGNVLYEQYV.

The chain links TRBV19 to TRBJ2-3; perhaps D is TRBD1 or TRBD2 (6 bases each). V dropped 1 base and J dropped 4 bases, with 9 bases sitting between them. Per the germline V gene, CDR1 is LNHDA and CDR2 is SQIVND (reference sequence). CDR3 size: 14 residues. The CDR3 protein is CASSIGGGPDTQYF. In nucleotides, the CDR3 is TGTGCCAGTAGTATAGGAGGGGGGCCAGATACGCAGTATTTT.

The chain employs TRBV2 and TRBJ1-2, with a possible D match to TRBD1 (6 bases). V lost 2 bases, J lost 7 bases, and 26 bases lay in between. CDR3 length equals 18 residues. The V gene's germline CDR1 is SNHLY and CDR2 FYNNEI. The CDR3 nucleotides are TGTGCCAGCAGTGAAATGGGGGGCGTCCACGGAAACTATGGTGGCTACACCTTC. It specifies CASSEMGGVHGNYGGYTF.